This T cell receptor (beta chain) was retrieved from a study of blood T cell repertoires in COVID-19. Study overall: Nucleic acid was either cDNA or gDNA, and it came from T cells, B-cell-depleted T cells, or PBMCs.

This clone occurred once. Generated by immunoSEQ multiplex PCR, the TCRdb table keeps only in-frame clones and is missing some. The profile shows roughly 72,000 clones, 70% to 90% of them singletons. The germline gives CDR1 ENHRY, CDR2 SYGVKD. V lost 10 bases, J lost 5 bases, and 17 bases lay in between. The CDR3 is 13 amino acids. This TCR derives from a human donor in a cohort sampled during active COVID-19. Sequenced material: peripheral blood. The rearrangement links TRBV10-3 to TRBJ2-5, with D maybe TRBD2 (6 bases). The CDR3 region has the DNA TGTGCCACCACGTGGCGGGGCGGGGAGACCCAGTACTTC. It is translated as CATTWRGGETQYF.